The rows below give T cell receptor beta chains drawn from one sample of a study of T cells after yellow fever vaccination. MiXCR, applied by TCRdb to the 5' RACE reads, yields one record per CDR3 protein. Of approximately 250,000 distinct CDR3 sequences detected, more than 3.5% appear once; the ten largest clones hold around 19%. The input for sequencing was PBMCs, taken 15 days after the yellow fever booster vaccination. All receptors derive from a man aged 18 to 29 who received the YFV17D yellow fever vaccine. CDR3s include the opening cysteine and the closing phenylalanine or tryptophan. A D gene is named only where the DNA matches it firmly. The size field reads how often the clone was seen (once, few, many) or a class if it is expanded.

CDR3,DNA,J,V,D,size
CASSYSGPGQGSTDTQYF,TGTGCCAGCAGTTACTCCGGACCGGGACAGGGTAGCACAGATACGCAGTATTTT,TRBJ2-3,TRBV6-5,TRBD1,many
CASSPGGYTQYF,TGTGCCAGCAGCCCGGGGGGTTATACGCAGTATTTT,TRBJ2-3,TRBV7-7,TRBD2,many
CASSFWGTGGSFPYQETQYF,TGTGCCAGCAGCTTCTGGGGGACAGGGGGCTCTTTCCCGTACCAAGAGACCCAGTACTTC,TRBJ2-5,TRBV7-2,TRBD1,many
CASKSYKSGPTDTQYF,TGTGCCAGCAAGTCCTATAAGTCAGGCCCCACAGATACGCAGTATTTT,TRBJ2-3,TRBV28,NA,many
CASSLSWTGPREAFF,TGTGCCAGCAGCTTGTCTTGGACAGGTCCTAGAGAAGCTTTCTTT,TRBJ1-1,TRBV5-4,TRBD1,many
CASSQYRSGANVLTF,TGTGCCAGCAGCCAATACAGGTCTGGGGCCAACGTCCTGACTTTC,TRBJ2-6,TRBV4-2,NA,few
CASSAQPGTSGQETQYF,TGCGCCAGCAGCGCCCAACCCGGGACTAGCGGACAAGAGACCCAGTACTTC,TRBJ2-5,TRBV5-1,TRBD2,many
CASSLVRWRDNTQYF,TGTGCCAGCAGCTTAGTAAGGTGGAGGGATAATACGCAGTATTTT,TRBJ2-3,TRBV11-2,NA,many
CSASPPEGGSTDTQYF,TGCAGTGCTTCACCACCAGAGGGGGGGAGCACAGATACGCAGTATTTT,TRBJ2-3,TRBV20-1,NA,many
CASSGGLAAGTQYF,TGTGCCAGCAGTGGGGGACTAGCTGCCGGGACCCAGTACTTC,TRBJ2-5,TRBV12-3/TRBV12-4,TRBD2,many
CASGGGGTDTQYF,TGCGCCAGCGGGGGGGGCGGCACAGATACGCAGTATTTT,TRBJ2-3,TRBV5-1,NA,many
CASNMGVGYTF,TGTGCCTCGAACATGGGGGTCGGCTACACCTTC,TRBJ1-2,TRBV12-3/TRBV12-4,NA,many
CSAPTAGGWSDTQYF,TGCAGTGCCCCGACTGCGGGGGGGTGGTCAGATACGCAGTATTTT,TRBJ2-3,TRBV20-1,TRBD2,many
CSARDIGGNAEAFF,TGCAGTGCTAGAGATATTGGGGGGAACGCTGAAGCTTTCTTT,TRBJ1-1,TRBV20-1,NA,many
CASLPGPQETQYF,TGTGCCAGCTTACCGGGACCCCAAGAGACCCAGTACTTC,TRBJ2-5,TRBV18,NA,many
CASSFSGTGLGEQYF,TGTGCCAGCAGCTTCTCCGGGACAGGACTGGGCGAGCAGTACTTC,TRBJ2-7,TRBV7-2,TRBD1,many
CASSFGGTGLTDTQYF,TGCGCCAGCAGCTTTGGAGGTACGGGATTAACAGATACGCAGTATTTT,TRBJ2-3,TRBV5-1,NA,many
CASSQVGPLLQETQYF,TGCGCCAGCAGCCAAGTCGGGCCCTTACTCCAAGAGACCCAGTACTTC,TRBJ2-5,TRBV4-1,NA,few
CATADTGNTEAFF,TGTGCCACCGCCGATACAGGGAACACTGAAGCTTTCTTT,TRBJ1-1,TRBV24-1,NA,few
CASSPPDRTRETQYF,TGTGCCAGCAGTCCTCCCGACCGCACGAGGGAGACCCAGTACTTC,TRBJ2-5,TRBV2,NA,many
CASSSPGQVVLNQPQHF,TGTGCCAGCAGTTCTCCGGGACAGGTGGTCCTCAATCAGCCCCAGCATTTT,TRBJ1-5,TRBV28,TRBD1,many
CSGSQGAYNEQFF,TGCAGTGGAAGTCAGGGGGCCTACAATGAGCAGTTCTTC,TRBJ2-1,TRBV20-1,TRBD1,many
CASSSGQGNTGELFF,TGCGCCAGCAGCTCTGGACAGGGGAACACCGGGGAGCTGTTTTTT,TRBJ2-2,TRBV5-1,TRBD1,many
CASSLFQFTGTKSETQYF,TGTGCCAGCAGTTTATTCCAGTTTACCGGGACAAAGAGCGAGACCCAGTACTTC,TRBJ2-5,TRBV28,NA,many
CASSGGGTANTQYF,TGTGCCAGCAGTGGGGGGGGGACAGCGAATACGCAGTATTTT,TRBJ2-3,TRBV2,NA,many
CASSLGGTGEEKLFF,TGCGCCAGCAGCTTGGGAGGGACGGGAGAGGAAAAACTGTTTTTT,TRBJ1-4,TRBV5-1,NA,many
CSVRRDRDTEAFF,TGCAGCGTTCGACGGGACAGGGACACTGAAGCTTTCTTT,TRBJ1-1,TRBV29-1,TRBD1,many
CASSLFDSLGETQYF,TGTGCCAGCAGTCTCTTTGACAGTTTAGGGGAGACCCAGTACTTC,TRBJ2-5,TRBV4-2,NA,many
CASSFQGLPVYEQYF,TGCGCCAGCAGCTTTCAGGGCCTGCCTGTTTACGAGCAGTACTTC,TRBJ2-7,TRBV5-1,NA,many